The 19 T cell receptor beta chains below all came from one sample that was sequenced in a study of blood T cell repertoires in COVID-19. Profiled with immunoSEQ multiplex PCR; TCRdb holds only in-frame clones, not every one. The table has about 130,000 clones, about 90% seen once. The sample consisted of peripheral blood. The receptors stem from a woman aged 55-69 years with acute or convalescent COVID-19.

This clone was observed a single time. The rearrangement uses TRBV6-6 and TRBJ1-2; D is perhaps TRBD1 (6 bases). Germline V gene sequence: CDR1 MNHNY, CDR2 SVGAGI (reference sequence). The CDR3 is 13 residues long. V was cut by 6 bases and J by 4 bases, with 12 bases left in between. Written as DNA, the CDR3 is TGTGCCAGCAGACCCGGACAGCTCTATGGCTACACCTTC. This gives the protein CASRPGQLYGYTF.

This clone came up once. CDR3 DNA sequence: TGTGCCAGCAGCAAAGAAGACATTTCAGGGGACTCTGGAAACACCATATATTTT. Amino acid sequence: CASSKEDISGDSGNTIYF. The chain joins TRBV21-1 to TRBJ1-3; TRBD1, the table's D call, was not compared with the DNA. TRBV21-1 counts as a pseudogene. The CDR3 runs 18 residues.

This sequence joins TRBV19 and TRBJ1-4, with no clear D. Trimming left V 3 bases short and J 7 bases short, with 12 bases between. The CDR3 loop spans 14 amino acids. Germline assignment: CDR1 LNHDA and CDR2 SQIVND (reference sequence). The CDR3 loop is CASSMGQLSEKLFF. In DNA form, the CDR3 reads TGTGCCAGTAGTATGGGCCAGTTGTCTGAAAAACTGTTTTTT.

This clone showed up just once. The chain employs TRBV7-9 and TRBJ2-1; 8 nucleotides agree with TRBD2. The CDR3 spans 17 residues. Germline CDR1 and CDR2: SEHNR and FQNEAQ (reference sequence). The V and J ends lost 5 bases and 8 bases, in that order; junction bases with no gene match: 17. In DNA, the CDR3 is TGTGCCAGCAGCCTTTTGCAAGCGGGAGTGGGAGTGGATGAGCAGTTCTTC. Amino acids: CASSLLQAGVGVDEQFF.

V gene TRBV19 combines with J gene TRBJ1-2; no definite D call. Germline loops: CDR1 LNHDA, CDR2 SQIVND (reference sequence). The CDR3 loop spans 16 amino acids. The germline V and J ends were trimmed by 3 bases and 1 base, with 15 bases remaining between them. CDR3 sequence: CASSIFGDRNNYGYTF. The CDR3 DNA reads as TGTGCCAGTAGTATTTTTGGAGACCGGAATAACTATGGCTACACCTTC.

The chain joins TRBV29-1 to TRBJ1-2; D is perhaps TRBD1 (5 bases). V lost 6 bases to trimming and J lost 8 bases, with 22 bases between them. CDR1 and CDR2 from the germline V gene are SQVTM and ANQGSEA. The CDR3 is 14 amino acids. The CDR3 nucleotides read TGCAGCGTCGCTGAACGTCCAGGGATGAGGGGCTACACCTTC. Translating it yields CSVAERPGMRGYTF.

This clone was seen a handful of times. V and J are TRBV5-1 and TRBJ1-2; D is unclear. Trimming stripped 0 bases from V and 1 base from J, with 4 bases between. In germline, CDR1 is SGHRS, CDR2 YFSETQ. This CDR3 spans 13 amino acids. CDR3 region: CASSLDNNYGYTF. CDR3 coding DNA: TGCGCCAGCAGCTTGGACAATAACTATGGCTACACCTTC. Full variable domain (rest looked up from reference TRBV5-1 and TRBJ1-2): KAGVTQTPRYLIKTRGQQVTLSCSPISGHRSVSWYQQTPGQGLQFLFEYFSETQRNKGNFPGRFSGRQFSNSRSEMNVSTLELGDSALYLCASSLDNNYGYTFGSGTRLTVV.

The J gene is TRBJ2-7, the V gene TRBV11-2; weak D call: TRBD2 (5 bases). Trimming pared 0 bases from V and 7 bases from J, leaving 16 bases between. The CDR3 contains 15 residues. Germline assignment: CDR1 SGHAT and CDR2 FQNNGV. The CDR3, as DNA: TGTGCCAGCAGCTTAGAACGGGCTTTAGAGGGAGAGCAGTACTTC. It specifies CASSLERALEGEQYF.

Turning to this clone: This specimen includes other DNA sequences encoding the same CDR3. The chain has TRBV29-1 and TRBJ2-7; 7 positions match TRBD1. CDR1 is SQVTM and CDR2 is ANQGSEA in the germline V gene. The CDR3 length is 12 residues. The ends lost 4 bases at V and 2 bases at J; junction bases unmatched: 2. This chain's CDR3 is CSVGTGTYEQYF. The CDR3 DNA reads TGCAGCGTTGGGACAGGTACCTACGAGCAGTACTTC.

The chain recombines TRBV3-1 (or the pseudogene TRBV3-2) with TRBJ1-2; D remains unclear. Germline V lookup: CDR1 LGHDT, CDR2 YNNKEL (reference sequence). The CDR3 has 12 amino acids. The germline V and J ends were trimmed by 1 base and 8 bases, with 8 bases remaining between them. The CDR3: CASSQGALGYTF. The CDR3 DNA follows: TGTGCCAGCAGCCAAGGGGCGCTCGGCTACACCTTC.

The chain couples TRBV6-5 to TRBJ1-1; D is unclear. Between the trimmed V and J ends, which lost 4 bases and 0 bases, there was a span of 12 bases. The CDR3 extends over 15 amino acids. From germline, CDR1 is MNHEY and CDR2 SVGAGI. This CDR3 is CASSSPADMNTEAFF. CDR3 nucleotide sequence: TGTGCCAGCAGTTCCCCCGCAGATATGAACACTGAAGCTTTCTTT.

The rearrangement joins TRBV3-1 (or the pseudogene TRBV3-2) to TRBJ2-5; 9 bases map to TRBD2. The J segment lost 4 bases and the V segment lost 1 base, leaving 7 bases of the junction unmatched. Germline V gene sequence: CDR1 LGHDT, CDR2 YNNKEL (reference sequence). This CDR3 spans 16 amino acids. CDR3 loop: CASSQVSAGGLETQYF. The DNA of the CDR3 is TGTGCCAGCAGCCAAGTATCTGCGGGAGGGCTAGAGACCCAGTACTTC.

V is TRBV10-1 and J is TRBJ2-1; D not resolved. The CDR3 sequence is 16 residues long. CDR1 and CDR2 from the germline V gene are WNHNN and SYGVQD (reference sequence). V was trimmed by 0 bases and J by 3 bases, leaving 12 bases between them. The CDR3 region is CASSESVALGYNEQFF. The CDR3 DNA sequence: TGCGCCAGCAGTGAGTCTGTAGCTCTCGGCTACAATGAGCAGTTCTTC.

The CDR3 loop reads CASSWSGGGTDTQYF. CDR3 bases: TGCGCCAGCAGCTGGAGCGGAGGAGGCACAGATACGCAGTATTTT. This rearrangement joins TRBV5-1 to TRBJ2-3; tentative D call: TRBD2 (5 bases). V was pared by 3 bases and J by 1 base, with 12 bases between. Germline V gene data show CDR1 as SGHRS and CDR2 as YFSETQ. This CDR3 comprises 15 residues.

J is TRBJ2-1 and V is TRBV19; TRBD2 is a possible D gene (5 bases). The CDR3 consists of 17 residues. The germline V and J ends were trimmed by 6 bases and 0 bases, with 18 bases remaining between them. Germline V lookup: CDR1 LNHDA, CDR2 SQIVND (reference sequence). The CDR3 coding sequence is TGTGCCAGTAGCCTTTTTAGTGGGAGTAGCTCCTACAATGAGCAGTTCTTC. Translated, it gives CASSLFSGSSSYNEQFF.

This chain joins TRBV28 and TRBJ1-1; D is possibly TRBD1 (6 bases). Between the trimmed V and J ends, which lost 3 bases and 5 bases, there was a span of 16 bases. The CDR3 has 15 residues. Germline V CDR1 and CDR2: MDHEN, SYDVKM. The CDR3: CASSFRGKGVTEAFF. Here the CDR3 DNA reads TGTGCCAGCAGTTTTAGGGGGAAGGGCGTGACTGAAGCTTTCTTT.

CDR3 DNA: TGTGCCAGCAGCTTAGTCTGGCAGGGAAGCGGGGAGCTGTTTTTT. It translates to CASSLVWQGSGELFF. The genes are TRBV11-1 and TRBJ2-2; TRBD1 is a possible D gene (5 bases). The CDR3 has 15 residues. Trimming removed 1 base from V and 7 bases from J, with 13 bases in between. Germline CDR1 reads SGHAT; CDR2 reads FQDESV (reference sequence).

V and J are TRBV28 and TRBJ1-4; TRBD1 is a possible D gene (6 bases). Germline V gives CDR1 MDHEN, CDR2 SYDVKM. CDR3 length: 15 residues. V was cut by 4 bases and J by 4 bases, with 13 bases left in between. CDR3: CASSSTGFLNEKLFF. In DNA form, the CDR3 reads TGTGCCAGCAGTTCAACAGGGTTCCTTAATGAAAAACTGTTTTTT.

On this clone itself: Other DNA sequences from this sample encode an identical CDR3 as well. J is TRBJ1-5 and V is TRBV29-1; unclear D gene. Germline loops: CDR1 SQVTM, CDR2 ANQGSEA. V lost 4 bases, J lost 2 bases, and 6 bases lay in between. This CDR3 is 12 amino acids long. CDR3 amino acids: CSVVSGNQPQHF. The CDR3, as DNA: TGCAGCGTTGTTAGTGGCAATCAGCCCCAGCATTTT.